This T cell receptor (beta chain) was recorded in a study of CD8+CD57+ T cells in acquired aplastic anemia. Across the study: Sorted CD4+ and CD8+ cells gave an average of around 3.3 ug of DNA. The study, taken as a whole, reports: About 30 shared CD8+ CDR3s appeared highly expressed within patients' immunodominant clones.

This clonotype was detected once. Its antigen is unknown. The authors sequenced patients whose flow cytometry had shown CD8+CD57+ cell expansion. Blood samples were obtained from patients who had received no prior therapy. The CDR3 runs 16 residues. V trimming: 5 bases; J trimming: 1 base; junction bases outside the gene matches: 6. Germline loops: CDR1 DFQATT, CDR2 SNEGSKA (reference sequence). Researchers used genomic DNA as the template to profile TCR beta VDJ and CDR3. TCRdb fed the reads into MiXCR, producing one record per CDR3 protein. The sample includes about 220,000 distinct CDR3 sequences, approximately 45% of them seen just once.

Sequenced input: sorted CD4+, CD8+, or CD8+CD57+ T cells (not recorded which) from PBMCs. J is TRBJ2-6 and V is TRBV20-1, with TRBD1 identical over 9 bases. The clonotype originates from a human donor with aplastic anemia. The CDR3 bases are TGCAGTGCTGATCGACAGGGGGTATCTGGGGCCAACGTCCTGACTTTC. Encoded protein: CSADRQGVSGANVLTF.